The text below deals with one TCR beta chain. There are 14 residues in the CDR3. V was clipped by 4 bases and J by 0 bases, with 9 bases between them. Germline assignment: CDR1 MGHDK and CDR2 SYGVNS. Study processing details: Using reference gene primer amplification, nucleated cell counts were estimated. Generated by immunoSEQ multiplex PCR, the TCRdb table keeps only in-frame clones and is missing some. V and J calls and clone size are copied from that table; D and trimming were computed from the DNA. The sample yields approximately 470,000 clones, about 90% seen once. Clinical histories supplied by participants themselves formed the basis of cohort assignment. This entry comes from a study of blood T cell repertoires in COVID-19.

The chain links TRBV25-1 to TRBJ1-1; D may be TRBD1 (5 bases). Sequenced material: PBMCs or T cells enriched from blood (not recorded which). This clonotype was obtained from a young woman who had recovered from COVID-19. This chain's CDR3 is CASSVTGVNTEAFF. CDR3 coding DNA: TGTGCCAGCAGTGTCACAGGAGTGAACACTGAAGCTTTCTTT.